The clone carrying this TCR beta chain was seen a single time. Its antigen is not identified. With random hexamers, roughly 0.45 to 1 ug RNA was reverse transcribed. The CDR3 of TCR beta was amplified by immunoSEQ multiplex PCR across 54 Vbeta and 13 Jbeta. TCRdb re-derived calls from the immunoSEQ multiplex PCR reads in MiXCR, one entry per CDR3 protein. The sample holds under 200,000 distinct CDR3 sequences, approximately 94% seen once. This specimen belongs to a study of CD8 T cells in Susac syndrome. Findings and limits, study-wide: Clonal expansion did not appear in Susac syndrome CD4+ T cell repertoires.

This CDR3 comprises 12 residues. Trimming left V 6 bases short and J 1 base short, with 9 bases between. Germline V gives CDR1 DFQATT, CDR2 SNEGSKA (reference sequence). The genes are TRBV20-1 and TRBJ2-5; D tentatively fits TRBD1 or TRBD2 (5 bases each). The sequence came from a human donor with Susac syndrome. Material: CD4+ T cells from PBMCs. The CDR3 protein is CSAQGVQETQYF. The CDR3 nucleotides read TGCAGTGCCCAGGGAGTCCAAGAGACCCAGTACTTC.